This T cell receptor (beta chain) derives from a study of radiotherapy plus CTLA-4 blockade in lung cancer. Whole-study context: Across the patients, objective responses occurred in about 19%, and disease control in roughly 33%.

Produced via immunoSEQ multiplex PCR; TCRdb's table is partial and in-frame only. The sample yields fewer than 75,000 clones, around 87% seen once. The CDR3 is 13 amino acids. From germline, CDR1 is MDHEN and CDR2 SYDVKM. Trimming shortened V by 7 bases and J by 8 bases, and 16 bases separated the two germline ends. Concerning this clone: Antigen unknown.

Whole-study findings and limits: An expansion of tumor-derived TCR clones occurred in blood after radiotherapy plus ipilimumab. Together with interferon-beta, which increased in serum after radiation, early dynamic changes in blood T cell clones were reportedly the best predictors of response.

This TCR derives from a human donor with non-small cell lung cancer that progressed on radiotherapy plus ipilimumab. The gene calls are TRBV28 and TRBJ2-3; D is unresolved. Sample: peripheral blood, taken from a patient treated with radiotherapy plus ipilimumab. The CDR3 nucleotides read TGTGCCAGCACCTATAGTAGTGCAGGTACGCAGTATTTT. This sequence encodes CASTYSSAGTQYF.